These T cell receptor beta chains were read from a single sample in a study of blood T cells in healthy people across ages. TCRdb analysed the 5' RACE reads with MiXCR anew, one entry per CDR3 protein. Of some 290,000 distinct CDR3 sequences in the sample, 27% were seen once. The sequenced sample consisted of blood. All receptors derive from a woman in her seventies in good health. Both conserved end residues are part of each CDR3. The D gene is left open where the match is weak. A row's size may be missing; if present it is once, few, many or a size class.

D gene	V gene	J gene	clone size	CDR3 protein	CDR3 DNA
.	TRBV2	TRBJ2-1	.	CASSPDRQQFF	TGTGCCAGCAGTCCAGACAGACAGCAGTTCTTC
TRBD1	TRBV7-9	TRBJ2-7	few	CASSLADRVGEQYF	TGTGCCAGCAGCTTAGCGGACAGGGTTGGTGAGCAGTACTTC
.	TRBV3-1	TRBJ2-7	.	CASSLLGDLSYEQYF	TGTGCCAGCAGCCTCCTGGGGGACCTCTCCTACGAGCAGTACTTC
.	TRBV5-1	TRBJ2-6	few	CASSYRASGQAGANVLTF	TGCGCCAGCAGCTACCGGGCTTCGGGTCAAGCTGGGGCCAACGTCCTGACTTTC
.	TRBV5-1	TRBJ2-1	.	CASSLITGQGINEQFF	TGCGCCAGCAGCTTAATTACGGGCCAGGGGATCAATGAGCAGTTCTTC
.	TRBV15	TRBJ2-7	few	CATTSRTGEGSYEQYF	TGTGCCACCACCTCGAGGACGGGAGAGGGTTCCTACGAGCAGTACTTC
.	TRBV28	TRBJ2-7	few	CASTLERAREQYF	TGTGCCAGCACCCTTGAGAGGGCCAGGGAGCAGTACTTC
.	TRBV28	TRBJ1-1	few	CASSLSRAYTEAFF	TGTGCCAGCAGTTTGAGTCGGGCGTACACTGAAGCTTTCTTT
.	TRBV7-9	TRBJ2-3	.	CASSRMTTSTDTQYF	TGTGCCAGCAGCCGGATGACAACTAGCACAGATACGCAGTATTTT
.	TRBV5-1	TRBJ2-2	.	CASSSDKRGTGELFF	TGCGCCAGCAGCTCGGACAAAAGAGGCACCGGGGAGCTGTTTTTT
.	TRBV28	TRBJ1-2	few	CASSLMELPNYGYTF	TGTGCCAGCAGTTTAATGGAGCTCCCTAACTATGGCTACACCTTC
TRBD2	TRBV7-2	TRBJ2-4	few	CASSQLASAGNIQYF	TGTGCCAGCAGCCAACTAGCGTCAGCGGGAAACATTCAGTACTTC
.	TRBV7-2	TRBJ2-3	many	CASSLVGTSTDTQYF	TGTGCCAGCAGCTTAGTAGGAACTAGCACAGATACGCAGTATTTT
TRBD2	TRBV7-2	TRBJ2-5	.	CASSLGLAEIQETQYF	TGTGCCAGCAGCTTAGGGCTAGCGGAAATACAAGAGACCCAGTACTTC
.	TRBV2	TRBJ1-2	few	CASSYNANYGYTF	TGTGCCAGCAGCTACAATGCAAACTATGGCTACACCTTC
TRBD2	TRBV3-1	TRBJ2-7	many	CASAGTSDSYEQYF	TGTGCCAGCGCCGGGACTAGCGACTCCTACGAGCAGTACTTC
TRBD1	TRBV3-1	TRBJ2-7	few	CASRTTGGEQYF	TGTGCCAGCAGAACGACAGGGGGCGAGCAGTACTTC
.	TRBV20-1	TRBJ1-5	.	CSAGSVLSNQPQHF	TGCAGTGCTGGGTCAGTTCTTAGCAATCAGCCCCAGCATTTT
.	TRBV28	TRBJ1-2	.	CASSLYSQTGSYGYTF	TGTGCCAGCAGTTTATATTCTCAAACCGGGAGCTATGGCTACACCTTC
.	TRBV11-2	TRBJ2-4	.	CASSLRAGTQGLGNIQYF	TGTGCCAGCAGCCTACGGGCCGGTACGCAGGGATTGGGGAACATTCAGTACTTC
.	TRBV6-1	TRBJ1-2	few	CASSGRGINYGYTF	TGTGCCAGCAGTGGACGGGGAATTAACTATGGCTACACCTTC
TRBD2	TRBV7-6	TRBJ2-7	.	CASSPKETRPWEGFSYEQYF	TGTGCCAGCAGCCCAAAAGAGACCCGTCCCTGGGAGGGCTTCTCCTACGAGCAGTACTTC
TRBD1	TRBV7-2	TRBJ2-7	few	CASSNPGQGVYEQYF	TGTGCCAGCAGCAATCCGGGACAGGGGGTCTACGAGCAGTACTTC
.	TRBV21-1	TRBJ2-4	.	CASERGVRKNIQYF	TGTGCCAGTGAAAGGGGTGTCCGCAAAAACATTCAGTACTTC
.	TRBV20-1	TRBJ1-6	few	CSPTPLHF	TGCAGTCCTACACCCCTCCACTTT
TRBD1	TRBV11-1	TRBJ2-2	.	CASNDRGEGTGELFF	TGTGCCAGCAACGACAGGGGTGAGGGCACCGGGGAGCTGTTTTTT
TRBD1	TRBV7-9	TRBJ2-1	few	CASSYRDRLMGQFF	TGTGCCAGCAGCTACCGGGACAGGCTTATGGGGCAGTTCTTC
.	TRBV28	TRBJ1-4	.	CASSSPGGPWFGKLFF	TGTGCCAGCAGTTCGCCGGGAGGCCCATGGTTTGGAAAACTGTTTTTT
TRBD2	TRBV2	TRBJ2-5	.	CASSVRLAALQETQYF	TGTGCCAGCAGTGTGCGACTAGCGGCCTTACAAGAGACCCAGTACTTC
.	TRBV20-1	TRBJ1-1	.	CSARGQGTTEAFF	TGCAGTGCTAGGGGGCAGGGAACGACTGAAGCTTTCTTT
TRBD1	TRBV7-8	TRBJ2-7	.	CASSLIPGQGYEQYF	TGTGCCAGCAGTTTGATACCGGGACAGGGCTACGAGCAGTACTTC
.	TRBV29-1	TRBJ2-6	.	CSVVATSGANVLTF	TGCAGCGTTGTAGCGACCTCTGGGGCCAACGTCCTGACTTTC
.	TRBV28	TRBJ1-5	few	CASSFGMGRGDQPQHF	TGTGCCAGCAGTTTTGGAATGGGCAGGGGAGATCAGCCCCAGCATTTT
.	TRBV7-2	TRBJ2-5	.	CASSPHPIETQYF	TGTGCCAGCAGCCCGCATCCCATAGAGACCCAGTACTTC
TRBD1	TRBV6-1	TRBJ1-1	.	CASSLQGVGNTEAFF	TGTGCCAGCAGTCTACAGGGGGTCGGGAACACTGAAGCTTTCTTT
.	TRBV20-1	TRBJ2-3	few	CSATVRGDTQYF	TGCAGTGCTACCGTCAGGGGTGATACGCAGTATTTT
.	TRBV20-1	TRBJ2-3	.	CSAEIQGRLRLTDTQYF	TGCAGTGCTGAGATCCAGGGGCGACTCAGACTGACAGATACGCAGTATTTT
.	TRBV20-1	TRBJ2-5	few	CSAGTGGGETQYF	TGCAGTGCTGGGACGGGGGGCGGGGAGACCCAGTACTTC
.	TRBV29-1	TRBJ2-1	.	CSVGLGPYNEQFF	TGCAGCGTTGGACTAGGACCCTACAATGAGCAGTTCTTC
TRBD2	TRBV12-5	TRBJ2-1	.	CASGLVAGSSYNEQFF	TGTGCTAGTGGTTTGGTAGCGGGGAGCTCCTACAATGAGCAGTTCTTC
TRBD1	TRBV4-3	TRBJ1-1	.	CASSQDLVSTGGHEAFF	TGCGCCAGCAGCCAAGATCTGGTATCGACAGGGGGACATGAAGCTTTCTTT
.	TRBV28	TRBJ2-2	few	CASSFPGLTSKGSTGELFF	TGTGCCAGCAGTTTTCCAGGACTAACATCGAAAGGTAGCACCGGGGAGCTGTTTTTT
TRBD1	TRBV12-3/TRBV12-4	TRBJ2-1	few	CASSGQGSTYNEQFF	TGTGCCAGCAGTGGACAGGGGTCCACCTACAATGAGCAGTTCTTC
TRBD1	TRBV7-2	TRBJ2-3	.	CASSLAGTGDDTQYF	TGTGCCAGCAGCTTAGCGGGGACAGGGGACGATACGCAGTATTTT
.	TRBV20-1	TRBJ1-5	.	CSASGGLNQPQHF	TGCAGTGCTAGCGGGGGCCTCAATCAGCCCCAGCATTTT
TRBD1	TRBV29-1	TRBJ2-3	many	CSVERGQAAKDTQYF	TGCAGCGTTGAAAGGGGACAGGCAGCGAAGGATACGCAGTATTTT
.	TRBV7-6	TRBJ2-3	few	CASSANPTDTQYF	TGTGCCAGCAGCGCGAATCCGACAGATACGCAGTATTTT
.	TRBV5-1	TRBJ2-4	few	CASSLHSLAKNIQYF	TGCGCCAGCAGCTTGCACTCACTAGCCAAAAACATTCAGTACTTC
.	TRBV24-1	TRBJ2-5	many	CATSDSQRGSLWETQYF	TGTGCCACCAGTGATTCCCAACGTGGCTCCCTTTGGGAGACCCAGTACTTC
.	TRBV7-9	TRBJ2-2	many	CASSDRIGELFF	TGTGCCAGCAGCGACAGGATCGGGGAGCTGTTTTTT